The 6 T cell receptor beta chains presented below share a single source sample, sequenced in a study of beta chain features in type 1 diabetes. All of the isolated RNA was reverse transcribed, so expressed TCRB transcripts were sequenced. Sequencing used immunoSEQ multiplex PCR; TCRdb keeps in-frame clones, though not all of them. In the table there are more than 150,000 clones, around 10% of which are singletons. The source material was central memory CD4+ T cells from blood. These receptors were obtained from a man aged 18 to 29 in good health.

J is TRBJ2-7 and V is TRBV5-1, with 11 bases identical to TRBD2. This CDR3 has 18 residues. J gave up 2 bases and V 1 base, and 11 bases lay outside the gene matches. Germline V lookup: CDR1 SGHRS, CDR2 YFSETQ. The CDR3 bases are TGCGCCAGCAGCTTGTACCCGGGGACTAGCGGACCGACCTACGAGCAGTACTTC. Translated: CASSLYPGTSGPTYEQYF. Looking up the rest from reference TRBV5-1 and TRBJ2-7 gives the full variable domain: KAGVTQTPRYLIKTRGQQVTLSCSPISGHRSVSWYQQTPGQGLQFLFEYFSETQRNKGNFPGRFSGRQFSNSRSEMNVSTLELGDSALYLCASSLYPGTSGPTYEQYFGPGTRLTVT.

V and J are TRBV7-3 and TRBJ2-2; D uncertain. Germline V gene lookup returns CDR1 SGHTA and CDR2 FQGTGA. V lost 7 bases and J 3 bases, leaving 21 bases between the germline ends. The CDR3 is 17 residues long. This chain's CDR3 is CASIDHVSVTDTGELFF. The DNA of the CDR3 is TGTGCCAGCATCGATCATGTCTCCGTCACTGACACCGGGGAGCTGTTTTTT. Filled out from reference TRBV7-3 and TRBJ2-2, the complete variable domain reads GAGVSQTPSNKVTEKGKYVELRCDPISGHTALYWYRQSLGQGPEFLIYFQGTGAADDSGLPNDRFFAVRPEGSVSTLKIQRTERGDSAVYLCASIDHVSVTDTGELFFGEGSRLTVL.

The chain uses TRBV19 and TRBJ1-1; weak D call: TRBD1 (5 bases). The germline gives CDR1 LNHDA, CDR2 SQIVND (reference sequence). The CDR3 covers 13 residues. V dropped 4 bases and J dropped 3 bases, with 9 bases sitting between them. CDR3 region: CASSKDTYTEAFF. The CDR3, as DNA: TGTGCCAGTAGTAAGGACACGTACACTGAAGCTTTCTTT.

This chain connects TRBV2 to TRBJ1-1; D gene ambiguous. The germline V and J ends were trimmed by 7 bases and 1 base, with 10 bases remaining between them. CDR1 SNHLY and CDR2 FYNNEI come from the germline V gene. This CDR3 comprises 13 residues. CDR3 in amino acids: CASKPWGNTEAFF. The CDR3 nucleotides read TGTGCCAGCAAGCCTTGGGGGAACACTGAAGCTTTCTTT.

V and J are TRBV25-1 and TRBJ2-1; 7 bases are shared with TRBD2. Germline CDR1 reads MGHDK; CDR2 reads SYGVNS. The CDR3 totals 15 residues. V gave up 5 bases and J gave up 0 bases; unmatched junction bases: 4. The CDR3: CASSSPGGSYNEQFF. The CDR3 nucleotides are TGTGCCAGCAGTAGTCCGGGGGGCTCCTACAATGAGCAGTTCTTC. Full variable domain (outside the CDR3, taken from reference TRBV25-1 and TRBJ2-1): EADIYQTPRYLVIGTGKKITLECSQTMGHDKMYWYQQDPGMELHLIHYSYGVNSTEKGDLSSESTVSRIRTEHFPLTLESARPSHTSQYLCASSSPGGSYNEQFFGPGTRLTVL.

This clone was detected a few times. This chain joins TRBV7-7 and TRBJ2-7, with D possibly being TRBD2 (5 bases). The CDR3 totals 14 residues. Looked up from germline, CDR1 is SSHAT and CDR2 is FNYEAQ (reference sequence). Trimming cost V 4 bases and J 2 bases, with 12 bases left between them. CDR3 nucleotides: TGTGCCAGCAGCTCGGGAAACAGTCCCTACGAGCAGTACTTC. It yields the protein CASSSGNSPYEQYF.